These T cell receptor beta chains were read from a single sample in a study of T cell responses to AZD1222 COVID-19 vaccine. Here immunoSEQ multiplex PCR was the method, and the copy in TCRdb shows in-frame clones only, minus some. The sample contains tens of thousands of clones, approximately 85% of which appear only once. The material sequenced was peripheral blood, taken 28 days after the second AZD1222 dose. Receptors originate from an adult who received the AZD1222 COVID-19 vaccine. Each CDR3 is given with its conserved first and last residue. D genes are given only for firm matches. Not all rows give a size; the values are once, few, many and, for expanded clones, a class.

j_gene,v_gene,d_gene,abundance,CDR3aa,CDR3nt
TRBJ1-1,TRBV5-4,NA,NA,CASSPYRISDTEAFF,TGTGCCAGCAGCCCTTATAGGATTTCCGACACTGAAGCTTTCTTT
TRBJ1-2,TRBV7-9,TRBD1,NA,CASSLRDRGYYGYTF,TGTGCCAGCAGCTTACGGGACAGGGGGTACTATGGCTACACCTTC
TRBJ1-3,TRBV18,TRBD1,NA,CASSPSAQGITGNTIYF,TGTGCCAGCTCACCAAGTGCACAGGGGATCACTGGAAACACCATATATTTT
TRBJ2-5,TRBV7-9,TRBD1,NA,CASSLNDERGTGHF,TGTGCCAGCAGCTTAAATGACGAGAGGGGGACAGGACACTTC
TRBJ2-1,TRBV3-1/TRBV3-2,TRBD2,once,CASSPRWEGRNEQFF,TGTGCCAGCAGCCCCCGGTGGGAGGGCCGGAATGAGCAGTTCTTC
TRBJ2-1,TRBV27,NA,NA,CASTRDFRSYNEQFF,TGTGCCAGCACCCGGGACTTCCGCTCCTACAATGAGCAGTTCTTC
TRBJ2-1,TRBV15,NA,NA,CATSTLVNEQFF,TGTGCCACCAGCACCCTCGTCAATGAGCAGTTCTTC
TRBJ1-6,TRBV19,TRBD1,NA,CASSTGQGNSPLHF,TGTGCCAGTAGTACGGGACAGGGGAATTCACCCCTCCACTTT
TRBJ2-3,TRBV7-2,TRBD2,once,CASSYPAGGRTDTQYF,TGTGCCAGCAGCTACCCAGCGGGGGGACGCACAGATACGCAGTATTTT
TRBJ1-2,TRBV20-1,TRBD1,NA,CSARGQGAGTF,TGCAGTGCTAGAGGACAGGGGGCGGGTACCTTC
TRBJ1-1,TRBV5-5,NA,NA,CASSLMSEAFF,TGTGCCAGCAGCTTGATGAGTGAAGCTTTCTTT
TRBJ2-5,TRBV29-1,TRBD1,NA,CSAAKGTGRSGQETQYF,TGCAGCGCCGCAAAAGGGACAGGGAGGAGTGGGCAAGAGACCCAGTACTTC
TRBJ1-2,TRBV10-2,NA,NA,CASSGVGRGGYTF,TGCGCCAGCAGTGGTGTGGGGAGGGGTGGCTACACCTTC
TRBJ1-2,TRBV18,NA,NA,CASSPGEGTITPNTF,TGTGCCAGCTCACCTGGCGAAGGAACTATAACACCAAACACCTTC
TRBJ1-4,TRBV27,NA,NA,CASSLSGSGTNEKLFF,TGTGCCAGCAGTTTATCGGGGTCTGGGACAAATGAAAAACTGTTTTTT
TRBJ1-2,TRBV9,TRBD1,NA,CASSIQPGQGYGYTF,TGTGCCAGCAGCATCCAGCCGGGACAGGGCTATGGCTACACCTTC
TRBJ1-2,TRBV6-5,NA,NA,CASSLDGGYGYTF,TGTGCCAGCAGCCTAGATGGGGGCTATGGCTACACCTTC
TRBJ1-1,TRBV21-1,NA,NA,CASSKDSDRKNTEAFF,TGTGCCAGCAGCAAAGACAGCGACAGAAAGAACACTGAAGCTTTCTTT
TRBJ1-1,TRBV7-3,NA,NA,CASSSGINTEAFF,TGTGCCAGCAGCTCCGGTATAAACACTGAAGCTTTCTTT
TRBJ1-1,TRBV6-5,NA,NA,CASSYSILGGTEAFF,TGTGCCAGCAGTTACTCCATTTTGGGGGGCACTGAAGCTTTCTTT
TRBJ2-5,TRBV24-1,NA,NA,CATSEPRGGRGQETQYF,TGTGCCACCAGTGAACCCCGGGGAGGCAGGGGCCAAGAGACCCAGTACTTC
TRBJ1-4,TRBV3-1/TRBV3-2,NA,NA,CASSQGFSGGEKLFF,TGTGCCAGCAGCCAGGGATTCTCGGGGGGTGAAAAACTGTTTTTT
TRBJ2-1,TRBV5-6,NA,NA,CASSLEGRGGSSYNEQFF,TGTGCCAGCAGCTTGGAGGGTAGAGGAGGGAGCTCCTACAATGAGCAGTTCTTC
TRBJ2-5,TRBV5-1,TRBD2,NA,CASSWGRGGGIQETQYF,TGCGCCAGCAGCTGGGGCCGTGGCGGGGGGATCCAAGAGACCCAGTACTTC
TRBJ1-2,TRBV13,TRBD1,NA,CASSSTGGKNYGYTF,TGTGCCAGCAGCTCGACAGGGGGAAAGAACTATGGCTACACCTTC
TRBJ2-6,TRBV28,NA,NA,CASKISGANVLTF,TGTGCCAGCAAAATCTCTGGGGCCAACGTCCTGACTTTC
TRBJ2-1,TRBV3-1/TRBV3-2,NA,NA,CASSHGLNEQFF,TGTGCCAGCAGCCACGGACTGAATGAGCAGTTCTTC
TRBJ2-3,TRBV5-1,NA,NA,CASSGMGEVGTQYF,TGCGCCAGCAGCGGGATGGGGGAAGTGGGTACGCAGTATTTT
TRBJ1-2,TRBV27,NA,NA,CASSPTRDPGRVGYTF,TGTGCCAGCAGTCCGACGAGGGACCCTGGACGGGTTGGCTACACCTTC
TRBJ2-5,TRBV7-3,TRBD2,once,CASSSIAGGEETQYF,TGTGCCAGCAGCTCCATAGCGGGTGGGGAAGAGACCCAGTACTTC
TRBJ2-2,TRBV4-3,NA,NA,CASSQVEGAGRAGELFF,TGCGCCAGCAGCCAAGTTGAAGGTGCAGGGCGGGCCGGGGAGCTGTTTTTT
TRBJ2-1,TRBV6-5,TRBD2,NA,CASQQAGVSYNEQFF,TGTGCCAGCCAACAAGCGGGAGTCTCCTACAATGAGCAGTTCTTC
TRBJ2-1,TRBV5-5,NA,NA,CASSLGPSSQFF,TGTGCCAGCAGCTTGGGCCCCAGTTCACAGTTCTTC
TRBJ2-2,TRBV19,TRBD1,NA,CASSIDRGLNTGELFF,TGTGCCAGTAGTATAGACAGGGGGCTGAACACCGGGGAGCTGTTTTTT
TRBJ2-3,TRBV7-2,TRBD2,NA,CASSSPGLGRTDTQYF,TGTGCCAGCAGCTCACCGGGACTAGGGCGCACAGATACGCAGTATTTT
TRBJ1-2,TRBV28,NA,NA,CASIQGANYGYTF,TGTGCCAGCATCCAAGGAGCTAACTATGGCTACACCTTC
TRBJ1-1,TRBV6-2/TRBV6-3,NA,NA,CASSWQGLTEAFF,TGTGCCAGCAGTTGGCAAGGACTCACTGAAGCTTTCTTT
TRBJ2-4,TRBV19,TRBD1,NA,CASSPSGGLKNIQYF,TGTGCCAGTAGCCCCTCAGGGGGCTTGAAAAACATTCAGTACTTC
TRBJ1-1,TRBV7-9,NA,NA,CASIFPGVSRGMNTEAFF,TGTGCCAGCATCTTTCCCGGTGTGAGCAGGGGTATGAACACTGAAGCTTTCTTT
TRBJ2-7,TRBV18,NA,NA,CASSGDGGPEQYF,TGTGCCAGCTCAGGGGACGGAGGTCCCGAGCAGTACTTC